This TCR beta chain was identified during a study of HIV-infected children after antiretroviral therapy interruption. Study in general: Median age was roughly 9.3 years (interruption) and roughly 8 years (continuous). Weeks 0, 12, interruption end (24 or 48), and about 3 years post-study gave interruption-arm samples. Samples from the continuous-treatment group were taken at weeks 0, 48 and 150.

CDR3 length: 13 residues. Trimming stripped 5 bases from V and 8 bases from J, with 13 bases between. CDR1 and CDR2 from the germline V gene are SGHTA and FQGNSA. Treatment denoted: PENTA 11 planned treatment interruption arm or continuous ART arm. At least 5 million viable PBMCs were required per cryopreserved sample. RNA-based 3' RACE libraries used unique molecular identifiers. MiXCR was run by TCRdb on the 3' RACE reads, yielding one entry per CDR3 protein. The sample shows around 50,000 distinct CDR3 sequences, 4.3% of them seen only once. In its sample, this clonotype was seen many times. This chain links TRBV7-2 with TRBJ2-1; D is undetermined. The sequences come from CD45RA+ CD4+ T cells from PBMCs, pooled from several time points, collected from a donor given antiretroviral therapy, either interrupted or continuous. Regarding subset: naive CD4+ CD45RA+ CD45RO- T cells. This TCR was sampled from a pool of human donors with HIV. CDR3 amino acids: CASSIGPQHEQFF. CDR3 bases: TGTGCCAGCAGCATCGGACCCCAACATGAGCAGTTCTTC.